This T cell receptor beta chain originates from a study of cytomegalovirus exposure and HLA in healthy donors. These donors, healthy bone marrow donors, were studied. Study results and caveats: More clonal expansion characterized HLA-associated TCR beta chains than equally common others in a later analysis.

A multiplex PCR was run with 60 Vbeta primers and 13 Jbeta primers. Some clones are missing from TCRdb's copy, which holds only in-frame ones; the method was immunoSEQ multiplex PCR. Among roughly 93,000 clones listed, over 60% were seen once. The V and J ends lost 1 base and 5 bases respectively, with 6 bases between them. The CDR3 sequence is 13 residues long. From germline, CDR1 is SGHAT and CDR2 FQNNGV. This clone was picked up one time. Its target is unknown. The source material was PBMCs. The TCR originated in a human donor in good health. The rearrangement links TRBV11-2 to TRBJ2-1, with D perhaps TRBD2 (6 bases). The CDR3 loop reads CASSLVADNEQFF. In DNA form, the CDR3 reads TGTGCCAGCAGCTTAGTAGCGGACAATGAGCAGTTCTTC.